The text below deals with one T cell receptor (beta chain). Its antigen is currently unknown. The table came from immunoSEQ multiplex PCR; TCRdb's copy has only in-frame clones and leaves some out. The data contain roughly 89,000 clones, around 89% of them singletons. This specimen comes from a study of T cell responses to AZD1222 COVID-19 vaccine. Overall study results and limits: The study reported that nearly half of spike-specific TCRs target unmutated variant regions. Vaccine-related CD4 TCRs covered spike, predominating at 160-218 and 743-854. Only five or six individuals given AZD1222 were seropositive at baseline. Sampling captured repertoires only after the peak T cell response.

Germline trimming cut 0 bases from V and 8 bases from J; bases unmatched to any gene: 4. Germline lookup yields CDR1 SGDLS and CDR2 YYNGEE. This CDR3 is built from 14 residues. The chain couples TRBV9 to TRBJ1-4; 7 nucleotides match TRBD1. This clonotype was obtained from an adult in good health. The source was peripheral blood, collected on day 0 of MenACWY control vaccination. The CDR3 spells CASSVGQGGEKLFF. The CDR3 coding sequence is TGTGCCAGCAGCGTAGGGCAGGGGGGAGAAAAACTGTTTTTT.